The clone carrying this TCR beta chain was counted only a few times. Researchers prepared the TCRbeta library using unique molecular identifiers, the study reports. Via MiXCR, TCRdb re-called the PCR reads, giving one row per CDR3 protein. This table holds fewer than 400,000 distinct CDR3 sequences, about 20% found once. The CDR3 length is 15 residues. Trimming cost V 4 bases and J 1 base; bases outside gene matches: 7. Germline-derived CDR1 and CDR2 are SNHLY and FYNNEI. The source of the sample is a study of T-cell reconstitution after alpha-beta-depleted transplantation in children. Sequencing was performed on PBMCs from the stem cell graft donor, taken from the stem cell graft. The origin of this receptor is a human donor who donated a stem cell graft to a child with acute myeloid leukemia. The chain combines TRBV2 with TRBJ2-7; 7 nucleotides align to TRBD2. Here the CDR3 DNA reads TGTGCCAGCAGTGCCGCTAGCGGCGGGTCCTACGAGCAGTACTTC. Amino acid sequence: CASSAASGGSYEQYF.